The entry below describes one T cell receptor beta chain. Its antigen is currently unknown. The data originate from a study of T cells expressing NK-cell markers. The wider study: HCMV seropositivity characterized most of the eight sequenced donors, and seronegativity one.

Germline V lookup: CDR1 SQVTM, CDR2 ANQGSEA. CDR3 size: 14 residues. Libraries used 5'RACE template switching adding universal primer site and UMIs. Each CDR3 protein gets one entry in TCRdb, which reprocessed the 5' RACE reads and gives no DNA. The sample data list 130,000 to 150,000 distinct CDR3 sequences. Study results and limitations: In about six donors, dominant CD3+CD56+NKG2C+ clonotypes ranked among the top 10 CD8+ clonotypes. The same clonotypes also predominated in the CD3+CD56-NKG2C+ fraction of a handful of donors.

V usage is TRBV29-1 and J usage is TRBJ2-7; TCRdb calls TRBD2, which cannot be checked without DNA. The clonotype originates from a man aged 18 to 30 in good health. The sequencing sample was made of blood T cells: a sorted CD56 or NKG2C T cell subset, CD4+ or CD8+ T cells, or bulk PBMC T cells (not recorded which). The CDR3 reads CSVFLAGTLGEQYF.